This T cell receptor beta chain was sequenced in a study of blood T cell repertoires in COVID-19. Across the whole study: COVID-19 samples, acute and convalescent, were from the United States, Italy and Spain. The cDNA or gDNA used as material had been derived from T cells, B-cell-depleted T cells, or PBMCs.

In the original analysis: Researchers report that nucleated cell counts were estimated from reference gene primer amplification. Profiled with immunoSEQ multiplex PCR; TCRdb holds only in-frame clones, not every one. V, J and clone size were drawn from that table, and D and trimming were deduced from the DNA. The table shows 35,000 to 40,000 clones, with about 90% occurring only once. Enrolled during active infection, Seattle patients were then followed longitudinally. The CDR3 covers 16 residues. The germline CDR1 and CDR2 sequences are MNHEY and SVGAGI. With V trimmed by 0 bases and J by 5 bases, 5 bases remained unmatched.

The chain links TRBV6-5 to TRBJ2-5; 11 bases map to TRBD1. This sequence was found in a man aged 55-75 years with COVID-19, enrolled during active disease. The sample comprised peripheral blood. Here the CDR3 DNA reads TGTGCCAGCAGTTACTCCCGGACAGGGGGCGTGGAGACCCAGTACTTC. Its translation: CASSYSRTGGVETQYF.